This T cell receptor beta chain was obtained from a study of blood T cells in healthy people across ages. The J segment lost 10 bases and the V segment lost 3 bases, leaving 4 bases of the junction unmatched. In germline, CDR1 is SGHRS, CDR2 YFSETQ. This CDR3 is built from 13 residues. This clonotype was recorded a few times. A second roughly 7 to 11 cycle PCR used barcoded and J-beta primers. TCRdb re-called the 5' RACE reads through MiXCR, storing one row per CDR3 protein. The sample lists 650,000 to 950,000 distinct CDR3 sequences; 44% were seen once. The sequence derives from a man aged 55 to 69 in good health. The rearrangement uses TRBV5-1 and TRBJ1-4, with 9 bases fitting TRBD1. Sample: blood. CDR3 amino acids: CASSSGQGGKLFF. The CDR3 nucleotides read TGCGCCAGCAGCTCGGGACAGGGCGGAAAACTGTTTTTT. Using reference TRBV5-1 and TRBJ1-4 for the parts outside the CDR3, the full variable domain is KAGVTQTPRYLIKTRGQQVTLSCSPISGHRSVSWYQQTPGQGLQFLFEYFSETQRNKGNFPGRFSGRQFSNSRSEMNVSTLELGDSALYLCASSSGQGGKLFFGSGTQLSVL.